What follows are 7 T cell receptor beta chains derived from one specimen sequenced in a study of blood T cells in healthy people across ages. PCR was performed a second time for 7 to 11 cycles using a sample-barcoded 5' primer and a J-beta primer mix. TCRdb reanalysed the 5' RACE reads using MiXCR and keeps one entry per CDR3 protein. The sample includes some 760,000 distinct CDR3 sequences, just under 25% of them seen just once. These same data were also listed under a study on T cells of mothers and their children.

Sequences were obtained from blood. These receptors originate from a boy aged 5 to 17 in good health.

The gene calls are TRBV5-6 and TRBJ1-5, with 10 bases aligning to TRBD1. From germline, CDR1 is SGHDT and CDR2 YYEEEE. The CDR3 has 17 residues. V gave up 3 bases and J gave up 5 bases; unmatched junction bases: 11. The CDR3 region has the DNA TGTGCCAGCAGCTCACGCCGAAGGACAGGGGGGGATCAGCCCCAGCATTTT. Translating it yields CASSSRRRTGGDQPQHF.

This clonotype has only a few counts. V usage is TRBV12-3 or TRBV12-4 and J usage is TRBJ1-5; TRBD1 might be the D (5 bases). Trimming left V 7 bases short and J 1 base short, with 14 bases between. The CDR3 runs to 15 residues. The CDR3 here is CASTLEGMSNQPQHF. Written as DNA, the CDR3 is TGTGCCAGCACCCTAGAGGGGATGAGCAATCAGCCCCAGCATTTT.

The V call is TRBV5-1, the J call TRBJ2-5, with a tentative D call TRBD2 (6 bases). The CDR3 consists of 12 residues. Trimming took 0 bases from V and 11 from J, leaving 11 bases between them. The V gene's germline CDR1 is SGHRS and CDR2 YFSETQ. The CDR3: CASSLAGGPQYF. CDR3 nucleotides: TGCGCCAGCAGCTTGGCCGGGGGACCGCAGTACTTC.

This clonotype was seen a handful of times. The V gene is TRBV7-3, the J gene TRBJ2-5, with 9 bases fitting TRBD2. Near its end, the DNA agrees better with TRBJ2-1, so the J call may be wrong. The CDR3 is 16 amino acids. Germline V lookup: CDR1 SGHTA, CDR2 FQGTGA. CDR3 sequence: CASSLMAGGLGDEQFF. In DNA, the CDR3 is TGTGCCAGCAGCTTAATGGCGGGGGGGCTTGGGGATGAGCAGTTCTTC.

This chain joins TRBV7-2 and TRBJ2-7, with TRBD2 matching 15 bases. V dropped 5 bases and J dropped 7; count of bases not matched to a gene: 3. This CDR3 contains 14 residues. Germline CDR1 reads SGHTA; CDR2 reads FQGNSA. CDR3 DNA sequence: TGTGCCAGCAGCCGGGGGACTAGCGGGAGGGAGCAGTACTTC. Protein: CASSRGTSGREQYF.

J is TRBJ2-5 and V is TRBV29-1, with D possibly being TRBD2 (6 bases). The tail of the sequence fits TRBJ2-7 better, so the J call may be wrong. This CDR3 is 14 amino acids long. CDR1 is SQVTM and CDR2 is ANQGSEA in the germline V gene. CDR3 amino acids: CSVEDGGHSYEQYF. For the CDR3, the DNA is TGCAGCGTTGAAGATGGAGGGCACTCCTACGAGCAGTACTTC.

The chain employs TRBV7-2 and TRBJ2-3; D gene uncertain. CDR1 is SGHTA, CDR2 FQGNSA, per germline. This CDR3 has 16 residues. Deletions cut 1 base from V and 3 bases from J, with 14 bases between. CDR3 in amino acids: CASSLERSRRTDTQYF. CDR3 sequence (DNA): TGTGCCAGCAGCTTAGAACGATCCCGTAGGACAGATACGCAGTATTTT.